The present TCR beta chain was sequenced within a study of cytomegalovirus exposure and HLA in healthy donors (dated by TCRdb to 2017 to 2019). In the study overall: According to an earlier analysis of a few hundred of the donors, about 170 million T cells yielded 117 million unique TCR beta sequences and 250 to 350 Gb of sequence data. All discovery cohort repertoires had been generated using a single sequencing platform. Typing coverage varied by locus: about 620-630 donors for A, B, C, DRB1 and DQB1; roughly 500 for DQA1; about 600 for DPA1; approximately 490 for DPB1. In a later analysis, previously published TCR beta repertoires from 500 to 750 donors were re-analyzed and high-resolution HLA genotyping was added so that TCR occurrence patterns could be studied. Alongside the repertoire data, information on donor age, sex, ethnicity and CMV serostatus was compiled. The later analysis used no new phenotypic data to find candidate immune exposures, relying instead on TCR beta sequences and their occurrence across donors. High-throughput TCR immunosequencing, statistical association of individual TCRs with disease status, and machine learning were combined to predict cytomegalovirus infection status. Of the 300 to 400 genotyped donors, approximately 80% fell in the genetic ancestry cluster associated with self-reported Caucasian donors. Approximately 310 gigabases of sequencing data and around 87 million unique TCR sequences were included in an early release covering around 650 HLA-typed donors. The study aimed to test whether signatures of past pathogen exposure could be identified by cataloging public T cell receptors. The T cell repertoires of around 730 subjects were profiled by immunosequencing and related to cytomegalovirus serostatus. An earlier analysis of 587 of the donors applied high-throughput TCR beta sequencing to assess whether each TCR beta V gene segment acted as functional or pseudogenic. Across some 400 genotyped donors of the cohort, an average of about 200,000 unique TCR beta nucleotide sequences per donor were sequenced, and roughly 18% of those sequences were non-productive. A later genetic analysis used genome-wide SNP genotypes for about 65% of the roughly 700 donors, treating that subset as a discovery cohort. A few DR-DQ haplotypes were treated as single units for association and clustering because of strong linkage in the cohort. A separate validation cohort of over 95 different subjects was used in addition to the approximately 610-subject first cohort. Both class I and class II loci were covered by HLA typing, at four-digit resolution.

For this clone: Which antigen it targets is not known. One base away there is no much larger clone; base qualities are not given.

The germline V gene provides CDR1 KGHSH and CDR2 LQKENI. Reading from cysteine to phenylalanine, the CDR3 counts 16 amino acids. Of the read, only the CDR3 DNA is kept; its 48 bases are in frame from base 1. The trim is 2 bases for V and 2 bases for J, with a gap of 15 bases between the germline ends. On the study overall, not on this receptor specifically: The classifier was reported to diagnose cytomegalovirus status with high specificity and sensitivity in both the original and validation cohorts. According to a later analysis, most CMV-associated TCR beta chains appeared to be HLA-restricted, and the HLA associations seemed to be driven largely by CMV exposure. Correlated functional status among segregating V segments might be attributable to linkage disequilibrium, but an unknown experimental factor could not be ruled out. A total of 164 TCR beta chains were listed by the study as associated with cytomegalovirus. Because counts were too low, about 15 rarely observed V segments, including chromosome 9 orphons, were left out of the earlier analysis of over 550 of the donors. In a later analysis, the rate of TCR association differed among HLA loci, with DRB1 alleles having the most associated TCRs and HLA-C alleles having the fewest. Because HLA typing was missing for some donors at each locus, association tests included only the typed subset. The 87-base-pair reads could not distinguish some IMGT-functional V segments, including TRBV6-2 and TRBV6-3, so those segments were excluded. The only immune exposure information available for the cohort was CMV serostatus. An association between a missense DCLRE1C variant and V-gene and J-gene trimming of TCR beta chains was found in a later genetic analysis and replicated in an independent cohort. According to a later analysis, parvovirus B19, influenza, CMV and Epstein-Barr virus appeared linked to several top co-occurrence clusters. In an earlier analysis of some 640 of the donors, most TCR beta V segments were observed in productive rearrangements about 90% or about 30% of the time, broadly matching IMGT annotations. Roughly uniform sequencing depth across donors was assumed in presence/absence analyses, although this assumption may not hold. Most TCR sequences were seen in very few donors, while some public TCRs were found in many individuals. Three of the identified cytomegalovirus-associated TCR beta chains were confirmed in vitro to be specific for cytomegalovirus antigens. A further reported finding was that TCR beta sequences accurately predicted the HLA-A and HLA-B alleles for most subjects in the first cohort. When HLA alleles, especially DR and DQ, strongly co-occurred, TCR associations were difficult to assign to individual alleles. In this cohort, only TCR beta chains were sequenced, and detectable features were limited by the absence of alpha or paired-chain data. In a later genetic analysis, fewer N-insertions in productive TCRs were reported among donors in an Asian-associated ancestry cluster than the roughly 700-donor mean. A cluster of highly shared sequence variants was judged likely to be a technical artifact of the sequencing pipeline. The authors suggested that the approach could potentially be generalized to other disease states and immunological phenotypes. Compared with equally common non-associated chains, HLA-associated TCR beta chains in a later analysis were more clonally expanded and had lower generation probabilities. In a later analysis, around 17,000 TCR beta sequences were associated with specific HLA alleles at a false discovery rate of 0.05.

The cohort was made up of hundreds of healthy bone marrow donors. Cohort members were all nominally healthy when sampled, although unrecorded immune exposures were likely present. Of the 670 or so cohort members, 250 to 300 had positive CMV serostatus and approximately 400 had negative CMV serostatus, and CMV serostatus was not recorded for the donor. A peripheral blood sample was provided by each donor, and peripheral blood mononuclear cells were used for TCR beta sequencing. Genomic DNA was extracted from the blood cell samples with the Qiagen DNeasy Blood Extraction Kit. Library preparation used the immunoSEQ multiplex PCR assay. For the multiplex PCR, a mixture combining 60 forward primers for TCR Vbeta segments and 13 reverse primers for TCR Jbeta segments was used. Amplification of the CDR3 region of rearranged TCR beta genes was performed with a multiplex PCR assay on genomic DNA. The amplified TCR beta libraries were sequenced on the Illumina HiSeq System as 87-base-pair reads. Concerning the study's data processing: A later analysis counted about 80 million unique TCR beta chains across the 500 to 850 repertoires, and approximately 11 million of these chains were shared by at least two donors. To remove PCR and sequencing errors, raw reads were error-corrected and collapsed into unique sequences using a nearest-neighbor algorithm that merged closely related sequences. CDR3 sequences were aligned to IMGT reference sequences to assign V, D and J gene segments. For a sequence to be retained, at least a six-nucleotide match to both a V gene segment and a J gene segment was required. A rearrangement was called productive if the CDR3 had no stop codons and remained in frame with V and J, and every other rearrangement was called non-productive. Following IMGT convention, CDR3 was defined as the stretch from the second conserved V-encoded cysteine up to the conserved J-encoded phenylalanine. Sequences without an unambiguous match to a single V gene segment were excluded from the earlier analysis of about 600 of the donors. An earlier analysis of a few hundred of the donors called V segments functional above 56.7% productive rearrangements and segregating when the between-donor standard deviation exceeded 5%. To diagnose cytomegalovirus status from the catalog of TCR beta chain sequences, a statistical classification framework was built. V and J gene assignment, in a later analysis, came from comparing TCR nucleotide sequences with IMGT/GENE-DB human TR gene sequences. A later analysis assigned CDR3 sequences and most-parsimonious VDJ recombination scenarios with the TCRdist pipeline. In a later analysis, each TCR beta chain was defined by its CDR3 amino acid sequence together with its V-gene family, and reads without a unique V-gene family were excluded. In a later analysis, some 600 highly shared, low-generation-probability nucleotide sequences were removed to address suspected cross-contamination and a sequencing artifact. A later analysis calculated a clonal expansion index for each public chain from normalized within-repertoire ranks of inferred template counts. In a later analysis, generation probabilities were computed with a VDJ recombination model fitted to out-of-frame rearrangements, and the resulting probabilities were checked against IGoR. In a later analysis, TCR-TCR, TCR-HLA and TCR-CMV co-occurrence was scored with hypergeometric tests, and a repertoire-size bias correction was applied to TCR pairs. In a later analysis, false discovery rates were estimated by permuting HLA or CMV assignments 20 times. In a later analysis, co-occurring TCRs were grouped using DBSCAN, with TCRdist sequence similarity added in when clustering inside HLA-allele-positive subsets. Repertoires with fewer than 30,000 or more than 120,000 public chains were left out of co-occurrence clustering, as were about 5 repertoires with anomalous nucleotide sharing. The source is immuneACCESS, and TCRdb retained only in-frame sequences with V and J called. Part of the clones is not carried over; for the studies checked, unresolved V genes explain less than half of this, and the remainder is unexplained. The DNA was the basis for D and trimming; V, J and clone size are from that table. The sample table shows about 130,000 clones, and approximately 78% are seen once. About 3% of the sample comes from the top ten.

The source is a human donor in good health. Recombination joined TRBV18 with TRBJ2-5; no D segment can be confidently identified. The sequenced material came from PBMCs. DNA sequence: TGTGCCAGCTCACCAACTTCGTTTAACCCTCAAGAGACCCAGTACTTC. Its amino acids are CASSPTSFNPQETQYF.